The TCR beta chain under discussion was sequenced for a study of blood T cell repertoires in COVID-19. Study-wide background: The cDNA or gDNA used as material had been derived from T cells, B-cell-depleted T cells, or PBMCs.

Patients from Seattle were sampled longitudinally, starting during active infection. Original methodology: Researchers report that nucleated cell counts were estimated from reference gene primer amplification. Assay: immunoSEQ multiplex PCR; the TCRdb copy retains only in-frame clones and omits some. The V and J calls and clone size are taken from that table; D and trimming were inferred from the DNA. The profile shows 150,000 to 250,000 clones, roughly three quarters of them singletons. The germline gives CDR1 KGHSH, CDR2 LQKENI. V shed 5 bases, J shed 6 bases, and the junction held 8 bases outside the gene matches. The CDR3 contains 16 residues.

The origin of this receptor is a middle-aged woman with COVID-19, enrolled during active disease. This chain joins TRBV18 and TRBJ2-2, with 11 bases fitting TRBD2. Sequences were obtained from peripheral blood. DNA of the CDR3: TGTGCCAGCTCAGAAACTAGCGGGAGAGGCTCCGGGGAGCTGTTTTTT. Amino acid sequence: CASSETSGRGSGELFF.